This record covers a single TCR beta chain. Its antigen is currently not known. The record has no base qualities; no much larger clone is one base away. In the germline V gene, CDR1 corresponds to SGHRS and CDR2 to YFSETQ. From the cysteine up to the phenylalanine, the CDR3 has a length of 14 residues. Only CDR3 DNA remains: 42 bases, in frame from the first base. Cut back by 4 bases and 5 bases, the V and J ends lie 15 bases apart. This specimen comes from a study of cytomegalovirus exposure and HLA in healthy donors (TCRdb year 2017). Study-level background: According to a later analysis, the 100 to 150 validation repertoires were produced on the same platform as the 700 or so repertoires of the first cohort. The aim of the study was to test whether cataloging public T cell receptors could identify signatures of past pathogen exposure. A separate validation cohort of approximately 120 different subjects was used in addition to the roughly 640-subject first cohort. High-throughput TCR immunosequencing, statistical association of individual TCRs with disease status, and machine learning were combined to predict cytomegalovirus infection status. Overall study results and their limits: The study listed over 150 TCR beta chains as associated with cytomegalovirus. All 120 or so repertoires were used to score co-occurrence in the validation cohort in a later analysis, because that analysis had no HLA typing for the cohort. A few of the identified cytomegalovirus-associated TCR beta chains were confirmed in vitro to be specific for cytomegalovirus antigens. The classifier was reported to diagnose cytomegalovirus status with high specificity and sensitivity in both the original and validation cohorts. While some public TCRs were present in many individuals, most TCR sequences turned up only very rarely across donors. Subsequent analysis determined that TCRs grouped into clusters in the first cohort also showed a tendency toward co-occurrence across the 120 or so validation repertoires, and 94% of cluster scores exceeded 0. According to the authors, the approach could potentially be generalized to other disease states and immunological phenotypes.

The library was prepared using the immunoSEQ multiplex PCR assay. Under the source paper's analysis protocol: A statistical classification framework was built for diagnosing cytomegalovirus status from the catalog of TCR beta chain sequences. TCRdb retrieved this table from immuneACCESS and kept in-frame rearrangements only. Not all clones are present; in checked studies, unresolved V genes account for under half, and no reason is known for the remainder. V and J calls plus clone size are reproduced from that table; the DNA served to infer D and trimming. The sample table shows roughly 330,000 clones, and around 90% are seen once. The top ten clonotypes cover roughly 1.1% of the sample. The donors belonged to the validation cohort of about 110 subjects, which was separate from the roughly 670-subject first cohort.

Source material: PBMCs. The sequence links TRBV5-1 to TRBJ2-5; the D segment might be TRBD1 or TRBD2, since each matches 6 bases. The receptor was isolated from a woman in her twenties or thirties in good health and CMV-seropositive. CDR3 loop: CASSLNRAGETQYF. The base sequence is TGCGCCAGCAGCCTAAACAGGGCGGGGGAGACCCAGTACTTC. Extended through the reference TRBV5-1 and TRBJ2-5 proteins, this CDR3 yields the full variable domain: KAGVTQTPRYLIKTRGQQVTLSCSPISGHRSVSWYQQTPGQGLQFLFEYFSETQRNKGNFPGRFSGRQFSNSRSEMNVSTLELGDSALYLCASSLNRAGETQYFGPGTRLLVL.